This T cell receptor (beta chain) originates from a study of T cell responses to AZD1222 COVID-19 vaccine. Turning to the study itself: Some second doses came at about 4 weeks and others at about 12 weeks; these were pooled. General study findings and limits: Repertoire samples came only from after the peak T cell response. Receipt of two AZD1222 doses was followed by a rise in Spike-specific TCR breadth and depth.

Details on this clone: The target antigen is unknown.

This CDR3 contains 15 residues. The V gene's germline CDR1 is MDHEN and CDR2 SYDVKM. Trimming took 7 bases from V and 4 from J, leaving 16 bases between them. Only in-frame clones appear in the TCRdb table, and some are missing; sequencing was by immunoSEQ multiplex PCR. The table shows roughly 120,000 clones, with just under 90% occurring only once. This chain uses TRBV28 with TRBJ2-2; TRBD2 might be the D (6 bases). Here the sequenced sample was peripheral blood, taken on day 0 of AZD1222 vaccination. The TCR originated in an adult in good health. The CDR3 loop reads CASTTAGKVTGELFF. The DNA for the CDR3 is TGTGCCAGCACAACCGCGGGGAAGGTCACCGGGGAGCTGTTTTTT. Drawing the rest from reference TRBV28 and TRBJ2-2, the complete variable domain is DVKVTQSSRYLVKRTGEKVFLECVQDMDHENMFWYRQDPGLGLRLIYFSYDVKMKEKGDIPEGYSVSREKKERFSLILESASTNQTSMYLCASTTAGKVTGELFFGEGSRLTVL.